Shown below are 20 T cell receptor beta chains from a single sample sequenced in a study of blood T cell repertoires in COVID-19. Produced via immunoSEQ multiplex PCR; TCRdb's table is partial and in-frame only. The sample consists of 120,000 to 150,000 clones, approximately 89% of them appearing once. The specimen was peripheral blood. The receptors shown here come from a human donor in a cohort sampled during active COVID-19.

The chain has TRBV5-6 and TRBJ2-3; 7 nucleotides align to TRBD2. The CDR3 is 14 residues long. With 2 bases clipped from V and 4 bases from J, the junction kept 4 bases outside the gene matches. Germline assignment: CDR1 SGHDT and CDR2 YYEEEE. In nucleotides, the CDR3 is TGTGCCAGCAGCTTTTTGGGAGGGTCAGATACGCAGTATTTT. Translated: CASSFLGGSDTQYF.

V is TRBV2 and J is TRBJ1-3, with D possibly being TRBD1 (5 bases). This CDR3 contains 14 residues. Germline loops: CDR1 SNHLY, CDR2 FYNNEI. The V end lost 4 bases, the J end lost 4 bases, and 11 bases lay between the germline ends. The chain's CDR3 is CASSGQTVGNTIYF. The CDR3, as DNA: TGTGCCAGCAGTGGTCAGACAGTAGGAAACACCATATATTTT.

This clone was seen a single time. The chain recombines TRBV6-2 or TRBV6-3 with TRBJ1-2; 8 bases are a match to TRBD1. V was clipped by 4 bases and J by 2 bases; unmatched bases: 15. Germline lookup yields CDR1 MNHEY and CDR2 SVGEGT. The CDR3 extends over 18 amino acids. Here the CDR3 DNA reads TGTGCCAGCAGTTCTCCGGGACAGGCGTTTCTACTCAACTATGGCTACACCTTC. This codes for CASSSPGQAFLLNYGYTF.

This clone was seen more than once but under ten times. V gene TRBV5-1 combines with J gene TRBJ1-2, with TRBD1 matching over 7 bases. This CDR3 has 13 residues. Germline V lookup: CDR1 SGHRS, CDR2 YFSETQ. V gave up 3 bases and J gave up 7 bases; unmatched junction bases: 6. The CDR3 nucleotides are TGCGCCAGCAGCTCAAGACAGGGCTCTGGCTACACCTTC. This sequence encodes CASSSRQGSGYTF.

This sequence joins TRBV6-6 and TRBJ2-5, with D possibly matching TRBD2 (5 bases). CDR3 length: 15 residues. Germline CDR1 MNHNY, CDR2 SVGAGI (reference sequence). V was clipped by 3 bases and J by 1 base, with 12 bases between them. The CDR3 spells CASSYHGLLQETQYF. The CDR3 DNA is TGTGCCAGCAGTTATCACGGACTCCTCCAAGAGACCCAGTACTTC.

The CDR3 DNA follows: TGCGCCAGCAGCGCCAGGGGAAATAGGGTGAACACTGAAGCTTTCTTT. Its protein product is CASSARGNRVNTEAFF. The chain recombines TRBV4-1 with TRBJ1-1, with a tentative D call TRBD1 (6 bases). The CDR3 has 16 residues. Trimming left V 5 bases short and J 0 bases short, with 16 bases between. Germline CDR1 reads MGHRA; CDR2 reads YSYEKL.

The CDR3 region is CASRAEQGADSPLHF. CDR3 bases: TGTGCCAGCAGAGCTGAACAGGGGGCTGATTCACCCCTCCACTTT. V usage is TRBV6-5 and J usage is TRBJ1-6, with 9 bases that match TRBD1. The CDR3 runs to 15 residues. The J segment lost 8 bases and the V segment lost 6 bases, leaving 8 bases of the junction unmatched. Germline V gene data show CDR1 as MNHEY and CDR2 as SVGAGI.

This chain uses TRBV9 with TRBJ2-2; TRBD1 matches 7 bases. Trimming removed 5 bases from V and 0 bases from J; junction bases left unmatched: 4. The CDR3 consists of 15 residues. The V gene's germline CDR1 is SGDLS and CDR2 YYNGEE. CDR3 residues: CASSAGTANTGELFF. In DNA form, the CDR3 reads TGTGCCAGCAGTGCCGGGACAGCGAACACCGGGGAGCTGTTTTTT.

The chain combines TRBV13 with TRBJ2-5; 10 bases fit TRBD2. The CDR3 has 16 residues. Germline loops: CDR1 PRHDT, CDR2 FYEKMQ (reference sequence). Unmatched junction bases numbered 8, after V lost 5 bases and J lost 2 bases. The CDR3 DNA follows: TGTGCCAGCAGCCCATTAGCGGGGGGTCCTCAAGAGACCCAGTACTTC. This codes for CASSPLAGGPQETQYF.

This chain connects TRBV6-5 to TRBJ1-3; 7 nucleotides agree with TRBD1. The CDR3 consists of 14 residues. Germline CDR1 is MNHEY and CDR2 is SVGAGI. V trimming: 8 bases; J trimming: 3 bases; junction bases outside the gene matches: 7. The DNA of the CDR3 is TGTGCCAGCGGCGCGACAGGGCATGGAAACACCATATATTTT. Its protein is CASGATGHGNTIYF.

V and J are TRBV29-1 and TRBJ1-2; possible D gene TRBD1, 5 bases. Trimming cost V 6 bases and J 1 base, with 21 bases left between them. This CDR3 contains 16 residues. Germline V gene lookup returns CDR1 SQVTM and CDR2 ANQGSEA. The CDR3 is CSVLKMFSGNNYGYTF. CDR3 sequence (DNA): TGCAGCGTACTTAAGATGTTTTCAGGGAATAACTATGGCTACACCTTC. Using reference TRBV29-1 and TRBJ1-2 for the parts outside the CDR3, the full variable domain is SAVISQKPSRDICQRGTSLTIQCQVDSQVTMMFWYRQQPGQSLTLIATANQGSEATYESGFVIDKFPISRPNLTFSTLTVSNMSPEDSSIYLCSVLKMFSGNNYGYTFGSGTRLTVV.

The chain joins TRBV20-1 to TRBJ1-1, with D possibly being TRBD1 (5 bases). Germline CDR1 DFQATT, CDR2 SNEGSKA (reference sequence). The CDR3 contains 14 residues. Deletions cut 3 bases from V and 1 base from J, with 12 bases between. CDR3 bases: TGCAGTGCTAGTCGGGAGGGGCCGAACACTGAAGCTTTCTTT. Residues: CSASREGPNTEAFF.

V usage is TRBV5-6 and J usage is TRBJ2-4, with 7 bases aligning to TRBD1. With V trimmed by 2 bases and J by 9 bases, 11 bases remained unmatched. Germline loops: CDR1 SGHDT, CDR2 YYEEEE. The CDR3 is made up of 15 amino acids. The CDR3, as DNA: TGTGCCAGCAGCTTACTTGACAGGGTGTCTGGCATTCAGTACTTC. It encodes CASSLLDRVSGIQYF.

Note on this clone: Additional DNA sequences in this sample encode the identical CDR3. The J gene is TRBJ1-1, the V gene TRBV5-1; no clear D. The germline V gene encodes CDR1 SGHRS and CDR2 YFSETQ. There are 13 residues in the CDR3. The V and J ends lost 2 bases and 1 base respectively, with 6 bases between them. The CDR3 coding sequence is TGCGCCAGCAGCTTCTCGGGGAACACTGAAGCTTTCTTT. As protein: CASSFSGNTEAFF.

This clone occurred once. The chain joins TRBV12-3 or TRBV12-4 to TRBJ1-2; 7 positions agree with TRBD1. V was clipped by 10 bases and J by 4 bases; unmatched bases: 6. This CDR3 is built from 12 residues. The CDR3 nucleotides read TGTGCCATCACAGGGGTTTCCTATGGCTACACCTTC. Translated: CAITGVSYGYTF.

The rearrangement uses TRBV5-1 and TRBJ2-5; 9 bases agree with TRBD1. Germline V lookup: CDR1 SGHRS, CDR2 YFSETQ. This CDR3 contains 15 residues. V trimming: 4 bases; J trimming: 3 bases; junction bases outside the gene matches: 7. The DNA for the CDR3 is TGCGCCAGCAGCATAGGGGGGACAGGGAAAGAGACCCAGTACTTC. Its translation is CASSIGGTGKETQYF.

This clone was observed a single time. V gene TRBV12-3 or TRBV12-4 combines with J gene TRBJ1-1; D unresolved. Trimming cost V 3 bases and J 1 base, with 6 bases left between them. The CDR3 contains 13 residues. The CDR3 DNA sequence: TGTGCCAGCAGTTTGAGGCAGAACACTGAAGCTTTCTTT. Encoded protein: CASSLRQNTEAFF.

This clone was seen a single time. The chain carries TRBV5-4 and TRBJ1-2; 7 nucleotides line up with TRBD1. Germline V gene data show CDR1 as SGHNT and CDR2 as YYREEE (reference sequence). The junction had 10 bases not matched to a gene; V was cut back by 4 bases and J by 4 bases. The CDR3 extends over 15 amino acids. The CDR3 protein is CASSGGRGHIYGYTF. DNA of the CDR3: TGTGCCAGCAGCGGCGGGAGGGGGCATATCTATGGCTACACCTTC.

The CDR3: CASSQNTGGTGNTIYF. As DNA, the CDR3 is TGCGCCAGCAGCCAAAACACAGGGGGGACTGGAAACACCATATATTTT. This chain uses TRBV4-1 with TRBJ1-3; TRBD1 matches 8 bases. CDR3 length: 16 residues. The V gene end was trimmed by 2 bases and the J gene end by 2 bases; junction bases not matched to a gene: 5. In germline, CDR1 is MGHRA, CDR2 YSYEKL.

V usage is TRBV9 and J usage is TRBJ1-1; 12 bases align to TRBD1. V shed 3 bases and J 5 bases; nucleotides not matched to a gene: 8. CDR1 is SGDLS and CDR2 is YYNGEE in the germline V gene. CDR3 length: 16 amino acids. DNA of the CDR3: TGTGCCAGCAGCGAAAGGGGACAGGGGGCGCGTACTGAAGCTTTCTTT. Translation: CASSERGQGARTEAFF.